The source of this T cell receptor beta chain is a study of cytomegalovirus exposure and HLA in healthy donors. Primers for the PCR totalled 60 Vbeta and 13 Jbeta. Profiled with immunoSEQ multiplex PCR; TCRdb holds only in-frame clones, not every one. The profile shows fewer than 200,000 clones, 82% of them singletons. The CDR3 spans 16 residues. Germline CDR1 and CDR2: SEHNR and FQNEAQ (reference sequence). Losses at the gene ends were 1 base for V and 3 bases for J; bases not matched to a gene: 3. This chain joins TRBV7-9 and TRBJ2-5; 12 nucleotides line up with TRBD2. The receptor's source is a girl aged 10 to 17 in good health and CMV-seropositive. The sample comprised PBMCs. In nucleotides, the CDR3 is TGTGCCAGCAGCTTAGGCGCTAGCGGGAGGGAAGAGACCCAGTACTTC. This sequence encodes CASSLGASGREETQYF.